This T cell receptor beta chain appears in the sequencing data of a study of blood T cell repertoires in COVID-19 (dated by TCRdb to the early 2020s). For the study in its entirety: Collaborator samples came from the United States, Italy and Spain and covered acute and convalescent phases of COVID-19. A freely available public database, intended as a resource for researchers studying the immune response to SARS-CoV-2, is where the repertoires were released. Samples were obtained from the ongoing ImmuneRACE study (first 160 participants) and from over 1,000 subjects provided by 6 global collaborators. The dataset comprised deeply sampled blood TCRbeta repertoires from subjects exposed to, actively infected with, or recovered from COVID-19. The material from the prospective study consisted of cDNA or gDNA derived from T cells, B-cell-depleted T cells, or PBMCs. Sample metadata almost always included a de-identified subject ID, COVID-19 status, age in years and sex. Where available, HLA class I and class II types were obtained from metadata supplied by the sample provider rather than from assay-based typing. What the research found in general, with its limitations: The quantity of clinical and demographic metadata differed by source and by participant and was supplied without curation.

The immunoSEQ Assay, a bias-controlled multiplex PCR, was used to amplify TCRbeta CDR3 regions from genomic DNA. The authors' analysis ran thus. The number of nucleated cells in each sample was estimated by amplification of reference gene primers within the assay. To quantify the absolute abundance of each unique TCRbeta CDR3 rearrangement, sequence reads were collapsed and filtered. For each sample, productive Simpson clonality was calculated as the square root of Simpson's diversity index across productive rearrangements. TCRdb's version of the immuneACCESS table is confined to in-frame rearrangements and falls short of the full clone set. An unresolved V gene accounts for under half of the shortfall where checked; the remainder is of unknown origin. V, J and clone size are those of that table, while D and trimming were read from the DNA. The sample has approximately 70,000 clones on record, around nine tenths of them singletons. Of the sample, about an eighth is held by the ten largest clones.

Concerning this clone: The antigen this receptor binds is unknown. No much larger clone is present one base from it, and per-base qualities are unavailable.

Each collaborating institution followed its own protocols to collect whole blood in K2EDTA tubes. For TCRbeta analysis, collaborators shipped samples as frozen whole blood, isolated PBMCs, or DNA extracted from either of those sample types. Sequenced sample: peripheral blood. This clonotype was obtained from a woman aged 55-70 years with acute or convalescent COVID-19.

The CDR3 corresponds to CASSSLGGFTDTQYF. The DNA sequence is TGTGCCAGCAGTTCCCTCGGGGGATTCACAGATACGCAGTATTTT. The chain was built from TRBV6-6 and TRBJ2-3, with TRBD2 as a weak D call on 6 bases. The trim is 4 bases for V and 2 bases for J, with a gap of 13 bases between the germline ends. Looking up the germline V gene (reference sequence) yields CDR1 MNHNY and CDR2 SVGAGI. The CDR3 starts with the cysteine, ends with the phenylalanine, and has 15 residues. The retained sequence is limited to the CDR3, 45 bases, with the frame set at the first base.